A single sample gave rise to the 24 T cell receptor beta chains below, sequenced in a study of blood T cell repertoires in COVID-19. TCRdb's table, derived via immunoSEQ multiplex PCR, lists solely in-frame clones and lacks some. The table includes approximately 270,000 clones, nearly 90% detected once. The sequencing sample was made of PBMCs or T cells enriched from blood (not recorded which). These receptor sequences come from a woman aged 55-75 years who had recovered from COVID-19.

This clone was seen only a few times. This chain links TRBV30 with TRBJ1-2, with unresolved D. Germline CDR1 GTSNPN, CDR2 SVGIG (reference sequence). V lost 2 bases and J lost 2, with 9 bases in between. This CDR3 spans 13 amino acids. This CDR3 reads CAWSWQNNYGYTF. CDR3 DNA sequence: TGTGCCTGGAGTTGGCAGAACAACTATGGCTACACCTTC.

The chain combines TRBV10-1 with TRBJ1-1; TRBD1 might be the D (6 bases). In germline, CDR1 is WNHNN, CDR2 SYGVQD (reference sequence). The CDR3 spans 15 residues. The V gene lost 3 bases and the J gene lost 5 bases, with 16 bases spanning the gap. The CDR3 loop is CASSDPGAGVTEAFF. The CDR3 DNA reads as TGCGCCAGCAGTGACCCTGGGGCAGGGGTTACTGAAGCTTTCTTT.

V gene TRBV7-6 combines with J gene TRBJ1-2; tentatively, D is TRBD1 (6 bases). The CDR3 is 15 residues long. The germline V and J ends were trimmed by 5 bases and 4 bases, with 17 bases remaining between them. In germline, CDR1 is SGHVS, CDR2 FNYEAQ. The CDR3 is CASSPQQGPIYGYTF. The CDR3 DNA follows: TGTGCCAGCAGCCCCCAGCAGGGGCCAATCTATGGCTACACCTTC.

The chain recombines TRBV19 with TRBJ2-1; 10 nucleotides align to TRBD2. CDR3 length: 20 residues. With V trimmed by 3 bases and J by 0 bases, 14 bases remained unmatched. The germline V gene encodes CDR1 LNHDA and CDR2 SQIVND (reference sequence). As DNA, the CDR3 is TGTGCCAGTAGTATCTCCCTAGCGGGAGTTGCTGACCCCTCCTACAATGAGCAGTTCTTC. Encoded protein: CASSISLAGVADPSYNEQFF.

The CDR3 reads CASFRTGGHYGYTF. The CDR3 DNA is TGTGCCAGCTTCCGGACAGGGGGCCACTATGGCTACACCTTC. The chain uses TRBV21-1 and TRBJ1-2; TRBD1, the D gene given by the table, was not confirmed from the DNA. TRBV21-1 is a documented pseudogene. This CDR3 region has 14 residues.

The gene calls are TRBV30 and TRBJ2-7, with 10 bases lining up with TRBD2. The V gene's germline CDR1 is GTSNPN and CDR2 SVGIG (reference sequence). The CDR3 has 15 residues. With 3 bases clipped from V and 1 base from J, the junction kept 6 bases outside the gene matches. The CDR3 DNA sequence: TGTGCCTGGAGCGTAGCTAGCGGGGGATCCTACGAGCAGTACTTC. Protein: CAWSVASGGSYEQYF.

The genes are TRBV6-5 and TRBJ2-2, with 8 bases that match TRBD1. CDR1 is MNHEY and CDR2 is SVGAGI in the germline V gene. Unmatched junction bases numbered 3, after V lost 2 bases and J lost 4 bases. CDR3 length equals 15 residues. The CDR3 DNA reads TGTGCCAGCAGTTACGACAGGGGTGTCACCGGGGAGCTGTTTTTT. Translation gives CASSYDRGVTGELFF.

The chain joins TRBV2 to TRBJ2-1; 10 positions agree with TRBD2. CDR1 and CDR2 from the germline V gene are SNHLY and FYNNEI. With V trimmed by 5 bases and J by 8 bases, 6 bases remained unmatched. This CDR3 spans 14 amino acids. This CDR3 is CASSRASGSYEQFF. The CDR3 coding sequence is TGTGCCAGCAGTCGTGCTAGCGGGAGTTATGAGCAGTTCTTC. Supplemented by reference TRBV2 and TRBJ2-1, the full variable domain reads EPEVTQTPSHQVTQMGQEVILRCVPISNHLYFYWYRQILGQKVEFLVSFYNNEISEKSEIFDDQFSVERPDGSNFTLKIRSTKLEDSAMYFCASSRASGSYEQFFGPGTRLTVL.

This clone showed up many times. The chain uses TRBV10-3 and TRBJ1-5; no clear D gene. The V gene's germline CDR1 is ENHRY and CDR2 SYGVKD. This CDR3 is built from 16 residues. V was clipped by 8 bases and J by 4 bases, with 21 bases between them. The CDR3 region is CAIGVGAGIGNQPQHF. The CDR3 DNA reads TGTGCCATCGGGGTAGGAGCCGGGATAGGGAATCAGCCCCAGCATTTT.

The V and J genes are TRBV2 and TRBJ1-2; TRBD1 agrees at 8 bases. Germline-derived CDR1 and CDR2 are SNHLY and FYNNEI. The V segment lost 11 bases and the J segment 2 bases; nucleotides outside the gene matches: 7. The CDR3 covers 13 residues. CDR3 in amino acids: CAWTGLSNYGYTF. The CDR3 nucleotides are TGTGCCTGGACAGGGCTGAGCAACTATGGCTACACCTTC. Supplemented by reference TRBV2 and TRBJ1-2, the full variable domain reads EPEVTQTPSHQVTQMGQEVILRCVPISNHLYFYWYRQILGQKVEFLVSFYNNEISEKSEIFDDQFSVERPDGSNFTLKIRSTKLEDSAMYFCAWTGLSNYGYTFGSGTRLTVV.

The chain joins TRBV29-1 to TRBJ2-2; TRBD1 matches 9 bases. The V gene end was trimmed by 6 bases and the J gene end by 5 bases; junction bases not matched to a gene: 13. CDR3 length equals 16 residues. The germline CDR1 and CDR2 sequences are SQVTM and ANQGSEA. This CDR3 is CSVEQLDRGGTGELFF. In DNA, the CDR3 is TGCAGCGTCGAACAACTGGACAGGGGAGGAACCGGGGAGCTGTTTTTT.

V gene TRBV10-1 combines with J gene TRBJ1-2, with D possibly matching TRBD1 (6 bases). The CDR3 runs to 13 residues. The germline CDR1 and CDR2 sequences are WNHNN and SYGVQD (reference sequence). Deletions cut 6 bases from V and 7 bases from J, with 15 bases between. This CDR3 is CASSPDRTGGYTF. The CDR3 DNA follows: TGCGCCAGCAGCCCAGACAGGACTGGTGGCTACACCTTC.

The J gene is TRBJ2-5, the V gene TRBV19; 14 positions match TRBD2. There are 16 residues in the CDR3. V was pared by 5 bases and J by 4 bases, with 6 bases of the junction left unmatched. Germline V lookup: CDR1 LNHDA, CDR2 SQIVND (reference sequence). CDR3 sequence: CASSYGTSGRGETQYF. CDR3 in DNA: TGTGCCAGTAGTTACGGGACTAGCGGGAGAGGAGAGACCCAGTACTTC.

CDR3 sequence: CASSTQGQGYAEAFF. CDR3 coding DNA: TGTGCCAGCAGCACTCAGGGACAGGGGTACGCTGAAGCTTTCTTT. This sequence joins TRBV3-1 (or the pseudogene TRBV3-2) and TRBJ1-1, with 10 bases aligning to TRBD1. J lost 6 bases, V lost 5 bases, and 9 bases had no gene match. The CDR3 sequence is 15 residues long. Germline CDR1 is LGHDT and CDR2 is YNNKEL (reference sequence).

The chain employs TRBV19 and TRBJ1-2; a weak D match, TRBD1 (5 bases). The V and J ends lost 6 bases and 2 bases respectively, with 13 bases between them. The CDR3 length is 14 residues. Germline assignment: CDR1 LNHDA and CDR2 SQIVND (reference sequence). CDR3: CASRVTGGNYGYTF. The CDR3 nucleotides are TGTGCCAGTAGAGTAACAGGAGGGAACTATGGCTACACCTTC. The entire variable domain, with the rest obtained from reference TRBV19 and TRBJ1-2, is as follows: DGGITQSPKYLFRKEGQNVTLSCEQNLNHDAMYWYRQDPGQGLRLIYYSQIVNDFQKGDIAEGYSVSREKKESFPLTVTSAQKNPTAFYLCASRVTGGNYGYTFGSGTRLTVV.

This clone occurred once. In nucleotides, the CDR3 is TGTGCCAGCAGCCGTTACAGGCCGAAGGACACTGAAGCTTTCTTT. This encodes CASSRYRPKDTEAFF. The chain employs TRBV14 and TRBJ1-1; D might be TRBD1 (5 bases). V shed 4 bases and J shed 3 bases, with 15 bases lying between them. This CDR3 has 15 residues. CDR1 and CDR2 (germline): SGHDN, FVKESK.

This clone appeared a few times. This rearrangement joins TRBV7-9 to TRBJ2-7; TRBD2 is a possible D gene (5 bases). V was clipped by 1 base and J by 3 bases, with 16 bases between them. The germline gives CDR1 SEHNR, CDR2 FQNEAQ (reference sequence). This CDR3 spans 16 amino acids. CDR3 nucleotides: TGTGCCAGCAGCTTAGTGGCCGGAGGCCGGTTCTACGAGCAGTACTTC. It specifies CASSLVAGGRFYEQYF.

The chain joins TRBV28 to TRBJ2-7; D is perhaps TRBD1 (6 bases). Germline loops: CDR1 MDHEN, CDR2 SYDVKM. Trimming took 6 bases from V and 2 from J, leaving 11 bases between them. CDR3 length: 13 residues. CDR3 sequence: CASRPGQPYEQYF. The CDR3, as DNA: TGTGCCAGCAGACCCGGACAGCCCTACGAGCAGTACTTC.

V gene TRBV27 combines with J gene TRBJ1-2; a weak D match, TRBD1 (5 bases). Trimming removed 5 bases from V and 4 bases from J, with 20 bases in between. Germline CDR1 and CDR2: MNHEY and SMNVEV (reference sequence). The CDR3 is 16 residues long. In DNA, the CDR3 is TGTGCCAGCAGTCCCGAAATTTCCGGGGGACCCTATGGCTACACCTTC. Encoded protein: CASSPEISGGPYGYTF.

This clone came up once. The V call is TRBV5-5, the J call TRBJ2-7, with TRBD2 as a possible D gene (6 bases). Germline V lookup: CDR1 SGHKS, CDR2 YYEKEE (reference sequence). The CDR3 is made up of 18 amino acids. V was trimmed by 2 bases and J by 0 bases, leaving 21 bases between them. The chain's CDR3 is CASSLSLTTGLFSYEQYF. In DNA, the CDR3 is TGTGCCAGCAGCTTATCCCTCACTACGGGACTTTTCTCCTACGAGCAGTACTTC.

The V gene is TRBV28, the J gene TRBJ2-1; 7 positions agree with TRBD2. The ends lost 3 bases at V and 2 bases at J; junction bases unmatched: 7. The CDR3 length is 16 residues. Germline CDR1 MDHEN, CDR2 SYDVKM. The CDR3, as DNA: TGTGCCAGCAGTTTCCCGGGGGAGGGCCCCTACAATGAGCAGTTCTTC. Translated, it gives CASSFPGEGPYNEQFF.

The chain uses TRBV10-3 and TRBJ1-1; D is ambiguous. Trimming took 5 bases from V and 5 from J, leaving 6 bases between them. Germline CDR1 ENHRY, CDR2 SYGVKD. CDR3 length equals 11 residues. CDR3 in amino acids: CAISHATEAFF. CDR3 DNA sequence: TGTGCCATCAGTCACGCGACTGAAGCTTTCTTT.

V is TRBV7-3 and J is TRBJ1-4; no definite D call. Trimming left V 5 bases short and J 0 bases short, with 10 bases between. CDR1 and CDR2 from the germline V gene are SGHTA and FQGTGA. There are 15 residues in the CDR3. In DNA, the CDR3 is TGTGCCAGCAGCCACCCCAGTTCAACTAATGAAAAACTGTTTTTT. The encoded protein is CASSHPSSTNEKLFF.

The chain is built from TRBV19 and TRBJ2-1; TRBD1 matches at 8 bases. Germline V lookup: CDR1 LNHDA, CDR2 SQIVND (reference sequence). V shed 7 bases and J 6 bases; nucleotides not matched to a gene: 8. The CDR3 is 14 amino acids. CDR3 sequence reads: CASKTRTGSNEQFF. DNA for the CDR3: TGTGCCAGTAAAACTAGGACAGGGAGCAATGAGCAGTTCTTC.